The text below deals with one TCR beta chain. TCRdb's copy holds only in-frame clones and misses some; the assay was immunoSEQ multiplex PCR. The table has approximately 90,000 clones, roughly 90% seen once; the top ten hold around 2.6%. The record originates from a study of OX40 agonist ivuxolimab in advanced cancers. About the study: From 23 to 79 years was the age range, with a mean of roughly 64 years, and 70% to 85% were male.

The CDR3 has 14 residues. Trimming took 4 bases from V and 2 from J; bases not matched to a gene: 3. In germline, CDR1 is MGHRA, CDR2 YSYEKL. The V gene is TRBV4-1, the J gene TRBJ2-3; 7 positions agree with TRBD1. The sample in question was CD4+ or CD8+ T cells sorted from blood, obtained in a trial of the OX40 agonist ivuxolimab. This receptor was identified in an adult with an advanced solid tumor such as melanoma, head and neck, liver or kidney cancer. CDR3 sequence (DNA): TGCGCCAGCAGCCCGGACAGGATCACAGATACGCAGTATTTT. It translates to CASSPDRITDTQYF.